Shown below are 4 T cell receptor beta chains from a single sample sequenced in a study of T cells in Graves' hyperthyroidism and ophthalmopathy. The CDR3 regions of TCR beta were amplified from RNA transcripts. The HTBI primer set drove a first-round RT-PCR of the TCR CDR3. A single record per CDR3 protein comes from TCRdb applying MiXCR to the multiplex PCR reads. The sample includes around 540,000 distinct CDR3 sequences, roughly 46% of them seen just once. The specimen sequenced was peripheral blood or thyroid tissue (not recorded which). Source of these receptors: a woman aged 18-29 years with Graves' hyperthyroidism.

J is TRBJ2-7 and V is TRBV7-9; 8 positions match TRBD2. Germline CDR1 reads SEHNR; CDR2 reads FQNEAQ (reference sequence). After removal of 5 bases from V and 5 bases from J, the junction contained 11 bases not matched to a gene. The CDR3 is 15 residues long. The CDR3 DNA is TGTGCCAGCAGCGGCGGGGGTAGCGGGAACAACGAGCAGTACTTC. Translating gives CASSGGGSGNNEQYF. Based on the CDR3 plus reference TRBV7-9 and TRBJ2-7, the full variable domain is DTGVSQNPRHKITKRGQNVTFRCDPISEHNRLYWYRQTLGQGPEFLTYFQNEAQLEKSRLLSDRFSAERPKGSFSTLEIQRTEQGDSAMYLCASSGGGSGNNEQYFGPGTRLTVT.

The chain joins TRBV2 to TRBJ1-6, with D hard to call. Germline assignment: CDR1 SNHLY and CDR2 FYNNEI. V lost 8 bases to trimming and J lost 6 bases, with 11 bases between them. The CDR3 loop spans 13 amino acids. In DNA, the CDR3 is TGTGCCAGCTTCTTCGCCTTTAATTCACCCCTCCACTTT. It yields the protein CASFFAFNSPLHF.

This CDR3 is CASRFSQGIRTEAFF. The DNA of the CDR3 is TGCGCCAGCAGATTTTCACAGGGGATCCGCACTGAAGCTTTCTTT. The V and J genes are TRBV5-1 and TRBJ1-1; 7 nucleotides align to TRBD1. Germline CDR1 SGHRS, CDR2 YFSETQ. Unmatched junction bases numbered 11, after V lost 5 bases and J lost 4 bases. The CDR3 sequence is 15 residues long.

J is TRBJ2-7 and V is TRBV9; D is perhaps TRBD2 (6 bases). Trimming took 0 bases from V and 3 from J, leaving 13 bases between them. Germline V gene lookup returns CDR1 SGDLS and CDR2 YYNGEE. The CDR3 is 15 amino acids. The CDR3 region has the DNA TGTGCCAGCAGCGTAGGAGTTGGGGAGGTCTACGAGCAGTACTTC. It encodes CASSVGVGEVYEQYF.